This TCR beta chain was sequenced in a study of OX40 agonist ivuxolimab in advanced cancers. About the study: Ivuxolimab, which is an agonistic anti-OX40 (CD134) antibody, was administered to the patients.

Germline values: CDR1 DFQATT, CDR2 SNEGSKA (reference sequence). Trimming took 2 bases from V and 7 from J, leaving 9 bases between them. This CDR3 contains 11 residues. Generated by immunoSEQ multiplex PCR, the TCRdb table keeps only in-frame clones and is missing some. The table has 60,000 to 75,000 clones, more than 70% seen once. The rearrangement links TRBV20-1 to TRBJ2-7; D might be TRBD2 (5 bases). The clonotype was recovered from an adult with an advanced solid tumor such as melanoma, head and neck, liver or kidney cancer. The sample in question was CD4+ or CD8+ T cells sorted from blood, obtained in a trial of the OX40 agonist ivuxolimab. CDR3 bases: TGCAGTGCTAGACGGCCGGGGGAGCAGTACTTC. Residues: CSARRPGEQYF.